This passage covers 17 T cell receptor beta chains from one sample sequenced in a study of T cells in Graves' hyperthyroidism and ophthalmopathy (dated 2019 in TCRdb). The library was made by multiplex PCR. The reads were generated on an Illumina HiSeq 2000. TCR beta CDR3 regions were amplified from RNA transcripts. The first round of RT-PCR for the TCR CDR3 was performed with the HTBI primer set and the Qiagen OneStep RT-PCR kit. Starting from the raw public reads, TCRdb applied fastp trimming at Q25, assembled clones with MiXCR and retained in-frame beta chains. Entries that share a CDR3 protein sequence are merged under the most common genes and DNA. Present in this sample are over 400,000 distinct CDR3 sequences, about 20% of which were seen just once. The ten largest clones add up to about 53% of the sample. Sequenced material: blood. These receptors came from a woman between 65 and 79 years old with Graves' ophthalmopathy.

The rearrangement joins TRBV12-3 or TRBV12-4 to TRBJ2-7, with TRBD1 matching over 10 bases. CDR3 length equals 14 residues. V lost 6 bases to trimming and J lost 3 bases; unmatched junction nucleotides: 5. The CDR3, as DNA: TGTGCCAGCAGCCCCGACAGGGGGCACTACGAGCAGTACTTC. This codes for CASSPDRGHYEQYF.

V and J are TRBV5-1 and TRBJ2-1; D is undetermined. CDR3 length: 15 residues. The V gene's germline CDR1 is SGHRS and CDR2 YFSETQ. With 1 base removed from V and 1 base from J, the gap between germline ends came to 9 bases. The CDR3 is CASSLNSQSYNEQFF. The CDR3, as DNA: TGCGCCAGCAGCTTGAATAGCCAGTCCTACAATGAGCAGTTCTTC.

This clonotype has at least ten counts. The rearrangement joins TRBV12-3 or TRBV12-4 to TRBJ2-3; no reliable D call. The CDR3 runs 13 residues. V was trimmed by 4 bases and J by 2 bases, leaving 7 bases between them. The CDR3 bases are TGTGCCAGCAGTTATTGGAACACAGATACGCAGTATTTT. This gives the protein CASSYWNTDTQYF.

This clonotype was seen many times. This chain joins TRBV10-2 and TRBJ1-3; D not certain. The germline gives CDR1 WSHSY, CDR2 SAAADI. The CDR3 extends over 11 amino acids. The V end lost 5 bases, the J end lost 2 bases, and 1 base lay between the germline ends. DNA for the CDR3: TGCGCCAGCAGTCCTGGAAACACCATATATTTT. This codes for CASSPGNTIYF.

This clonotype was seen only a few times. This rearrangement joins TRBV7-2 to TRBJ1-1; tentatively, D is TRBD1 (6 bases). The germline V gene has CDR1 SGHTA and CDR2 FQGNSA. V gave up 5 bases and J gave up 2 bases, with 12 bases separating them. The CDR3 sequence is 14 residues long. As DNA, the CDR3 is TGTGCCAGCAGCAAGGACAGAATTAACACTGAAGCTTTCTTT. Translated, it gives CASSKDRINTEAFF.

This clonotype was seen a few times. This chain connects TRBV12-3 or TRBV12-4 to TRBJ2-7, with 7 bases lining up with TRBD2. CDR3 length: 13 residues. Unmatched junction bases numbered 8, after V lost 7 bases and J lost 5 bases. CDR3 protein: CASTFAGVNEQYF. Written as DNA, the CDR3 is TGTGCCAGCACCTTTGCGGGAGTCAACGAGCAGTACTTC.

This clonotype was seen more than once but under ten times. V and J are TRBV5-1 and TRBJ1-2; TRBD1 matches at 8 bases. Per the germline V gene, CDR1 is SGHRS and CDR2 is YFSETQ. This CDR3 region has 15 residues. V lost 0 bases, J lost 7 bases, and 8 bases stayed unmatched. The CDR3 protein is CASSLVAGGEVGYTF. The CDR3 DNA sequence: TGCGCCAGCAGCTTGGTAGCAGGGGGCGAGGTTGGCTACACCTTC. Full variable domain (rest looked up from reference TRBV5-1 and TRBJ1-2): KAGVTQTPRYLIKTRGQQVTLSCSPISGHRSVSWYQQTPGQGLQFLFEYFSETQRNKGNFPGRFSGRQFSNSRSEMNVSTLELGDSALYLCASSLVAGGEVGYTFGSGTRLTVV.

This clonotype has only a few counts. V and J are TRBV20-1 and TRBJ2-3, with D unclear. There are 15 residues in the CDR3. V lost 0 bases and J lost 6, with 16 bases in between. Germline CDR1 reads DFQATT; CDR2 reads SNEGSKA (reference sequence). CDR3: CSARDLGLGADTQYF. CDR3 in DNA: TGCAGTGCTAGAGATTTGGGCCTAGGCGCGGATACGCAGTATTTT.

Concerning this clonotype: A read error may explain this, as a much larger clone is one base away. V and J are TRBV30 and TRBJ2-1; D may be TRBD2 (5 bases). In germline, CDR1 is GTSNPN, CDR2 SVGIG (reference sequence). The CDR3 sequence is 15 residues long. Here the CDR3 DNA reads TGTGCCTGGAGTGCGAAGCGGAGCTCCTACAATGGGCAGTTCTTC. It codes for CAWSAKRSSYNGQFF. Full variable domain (missing parts from reference TRBV30 and TRBJ2-1): SQTIHQWPATLVQPVGSPLSLECTVEGTSNPNLYWYRQAAGRGLQLLFYSVGIGQISSEVPQNLSASRPQDRQFILSSKKLLLSDSGFYLCAWSAKRSSYNGQFFGPGTRLTVL.

This clonotype was counted at least ten times. The CDR3 sequence: CASSSGTPGGEKLFF. The CDR3 DNA is TGTGCCAGCAGCTCCGGGACTCCCGGTGGGGAAAAACTGTTTTTT. The chain joins TRBV2 to TRBJ1-4; a weak D match, TRBD1 (5 bases). The V gene lost 6 bases and the J gene lost 8 bases, with 19 bases spanning the gap. CDR3 length equals 15 residues. Per the germline V gene, CDR1 is SNHLY and CDR2 is FYNNEI. The entire variable domain, with the rest obtained from reference TRBV2 and TRBJ1-4, is as follows: EPEVTQTPSHQVTQMGQEVILRCVPISNHLYFYWYRQILGQKVEFLVSFYNNEISEKSEIFDDQFSVERPDGSNFTLKIRSTKLEDSAMYFCASSSGTPGGEKLFFGSGTQLSVL.

This clonotype was detected only a few times. This chain connects TRBV11-2 to TRBJ2-1; D unresolved. The CDR3 length is 12 residues. Trimming shortened V by 5 bases and J by 7 bases, and 9 bases separated the two germline ends. CDR1 is SGHAT and CDR2 is FQNNGV in the germline V gene. The CDR3 is CASSHDTNEQFF. The CDR3 DNA follows: TGTGCCAGCAGCCACGATACAAATGAGCAGTTCTTC.

The V and J genes are TRBV11-2 and TRBJ2-7, with 10 bases aligning to TRBD1. CDR1 and CDR2 (germline): SGHAT, FQNNGV. With V trimmed by 5 bases and J by 4 bases, 14 bases remained unmatched. There are 17 residues in the CDR3. CDR3 sequence reads: CASSRTDRGATMYEQYF. The CDR3 nucleotides are TGTGCCAGCAGCAGGACGGACAGGGGGGCCACTATGTACGAGCAGTACTTC.

At least ten counts were recorded for this clonotype. The CDR3 nucleotides read TGTGCCTGGAGTGTTTCGGTCACTGAAGCTTTCTTT. It is translated as CAWSVSVTEAFF. This chain links TRBV30 with TRBJ1-1; no clear D gene. V dropped 0 bases and J dropped 4 bases, with 6 bases sitting between them. The CDR3 loop spans 12 amino acids. CDR1 GTSNPN and CDR2 SVGIG come from the germline V gene (reference sequence).

This chain joins TRBV7-3 and TRBJ2-1, with 8 bases that match TRBD2. J gave up 3 bases and V 3 bases, and 4 bases lay outside the gene matches. In germline, CDR1 is SGHTA, CDR2 FQGTGA. The CDR3 has 15 amino acids. CDR3 coding DNA: TGTGCCAGCAGCTTGTCAGCGGGGGTCTACAATGAGCAGTTCTTC. Translated: CASSLSAGVYNEQFF.

The V call is TRBV2, the J call TRBJ1-4; possibly TRBD1 for D (5 bases). CDR1 and CDR2 from the germline V gene are SNHLY and FYNNEI. V lost 10 bases and J 8 bases, leaving 23 bases between the germline ends. The CDR3 runs to 15 residues. CDR3 region: CATKSEGLSGEKLFF. CDR3 coding DNA: TGTGCCACCAAGAGCGAGGGACTTTCGGGGGAAAAACTGTTTTTT. Full variable domain (remainder filled in from reference TRBV2 and TRBJ1-4): EPEVTQTPSHQVTQMGQEVILRCVPISNHLYFYWYRQILGQKVEFLVSFYNNEISEKSEIFDDQFSVERPDGSNFTLKIRSTKLEDSAMYFCATKSEGLSGEKLFFGSGTQLSVL.

The chain employs TRBV10-3 and TRBJ2-7, with 8 nucleotides matching TRBD2. This CDR3 spans 15 amino acids. Trimming cost V 8 bases and J 4 bases; bases outside gene matches: 13. The germline V gene has CDR1 ENHRY and CDR2 SYGVKD. The CDR3 is CAIGIAGTREYEQYF. The CDR3 DNA sequence: TGTGCCATCGGAATCGCCGGGACTAGGGAATACGAGCAGTACTTC.

This clonotype was observed at least ten times. The chain recombines TRBV11-2 with TRBJ1-2; possibly TRBD1 for D (6 bases). The V end lost 4 bases, the J end lost 3 bases, and 15 bases lay between the germline ends. The germline V gene encodes CDR1 SGHAT and CDR2 FQNNGV. This CDR3 region has 15 residues. The CDR3 nucleotides are TGTGCCAGCAGCTCCCAACAGGGAGTCTACTATGGCTACACCTTC. This sequence encodes CASSSQQGVYYGYTF.